Reported below is one TCR beta chain. Its antigen is not identified. Trimming left V 6 bases short and J 5 bases short, with 11 bases between. Germline CDR1 and CDR2: SEHNR and FQNEAQ (reference sequence). The CDR3 has 13 residues. This record comes from a study of shared clonotypes between healthy human individuals. Study observations and caveats: It was expected that sequencing depth would affect clonotype sharing among donors. The study generally estimated greater richness for naive than memory subsets.

Terminally differentiated effector memory CD45RA+ cells were left out of the naive CD8 fraction, which was CD45RO-negative and positively selected for CCR7. Methods used by the authors: Filtering differed, since immunoSEQ gave only junction sequences and no quality scores. The protocol was immunoSEQ multiplex PCR, while the TCRdb copy is restricted to in-frame clones and leaves out a portion. D and trimming come from the DNA, and the V and J calls and clone size come from that table. This sample has 1.5 million to 2.5 million clones; roughly 94% occur once, and the top ten carry under 1.5%. Sequencing was performed on naive CD8+ T cells sorted from blood. V is TRBV7-9 and J is TRBJ1-5, with D perhaps matching TRBD1 (5 bases). The sequence was collected from a man younger than 35 in good health. CDR3 protein: CASSWGLDQPQHF. DNA for the CDR3: TGTGCCAGCAGTTGGGGACTTGATCAGCCCCAGCATTTT. The complete variable domain, with remaining parts taken from reference TRBV7-9 and TRBJ1-5, reads DTGVSQNPRHKITKRGQNVTFRCDPISEHNRLYWYRQTLGQGPEFLTYFQNEAQLEKSRLLSDRFSAERPKGSFSTLEIQRTEQGDSAMYLCASSWGLDQPQHFGDGTRLSIL.